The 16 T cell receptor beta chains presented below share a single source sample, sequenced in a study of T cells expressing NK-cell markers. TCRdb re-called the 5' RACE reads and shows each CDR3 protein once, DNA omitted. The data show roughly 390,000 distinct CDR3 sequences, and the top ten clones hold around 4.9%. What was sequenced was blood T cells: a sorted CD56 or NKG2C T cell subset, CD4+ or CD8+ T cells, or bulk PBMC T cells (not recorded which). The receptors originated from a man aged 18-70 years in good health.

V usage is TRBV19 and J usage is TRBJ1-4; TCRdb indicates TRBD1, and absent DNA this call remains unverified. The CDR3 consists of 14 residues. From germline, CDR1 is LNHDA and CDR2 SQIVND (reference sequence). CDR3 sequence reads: CASSVDRGGEKLFF.

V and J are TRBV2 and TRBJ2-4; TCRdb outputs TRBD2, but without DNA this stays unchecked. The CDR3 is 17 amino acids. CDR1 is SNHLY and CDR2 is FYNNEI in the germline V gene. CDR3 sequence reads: CASSEATLAGGTNIQYF. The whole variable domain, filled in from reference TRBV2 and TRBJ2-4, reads EPEVTQTPSHQVTQMGQEVILRCVPISNHLYFYWYRQILGQKVEFLVSFYNNEISEKSEIFDDQFSVERPDGSNFTLKIRSTKLEDSAMYFCASSEATLAGGTNIQYFGAGTRLSVL.

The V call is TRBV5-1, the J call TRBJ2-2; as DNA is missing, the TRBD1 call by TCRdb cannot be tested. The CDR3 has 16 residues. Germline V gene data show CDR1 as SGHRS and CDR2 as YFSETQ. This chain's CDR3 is CASSIGQGGYSRELFF.

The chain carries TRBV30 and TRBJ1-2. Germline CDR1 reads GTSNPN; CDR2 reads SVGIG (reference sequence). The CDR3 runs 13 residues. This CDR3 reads CAWRGNVGYGYTF.

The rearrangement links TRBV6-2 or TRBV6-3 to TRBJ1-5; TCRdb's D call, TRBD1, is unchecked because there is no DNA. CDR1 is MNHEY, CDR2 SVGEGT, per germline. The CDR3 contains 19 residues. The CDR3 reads CASSYPTGQLLASDQPQHF.

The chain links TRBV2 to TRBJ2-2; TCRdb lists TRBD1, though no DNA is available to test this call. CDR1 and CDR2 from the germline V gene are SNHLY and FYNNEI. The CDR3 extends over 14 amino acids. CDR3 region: CARATRGRTGELFF.

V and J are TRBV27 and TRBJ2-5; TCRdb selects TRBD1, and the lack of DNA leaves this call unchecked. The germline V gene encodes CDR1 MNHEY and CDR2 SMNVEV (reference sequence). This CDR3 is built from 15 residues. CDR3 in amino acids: CASSPGSGIGETQYF.

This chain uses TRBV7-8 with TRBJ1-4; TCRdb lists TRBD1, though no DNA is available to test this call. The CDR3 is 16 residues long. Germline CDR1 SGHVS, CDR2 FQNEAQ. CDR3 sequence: CASSLASGGFNEKLFF. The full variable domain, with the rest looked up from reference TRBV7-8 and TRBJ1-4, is GAGVSQSPRYKVAKRGQDVALRCDPISGHVSLFWYQQALGQGPEFLTYFQNEAQLDKSGLPSDRFFAERPEGSVSTLKIQRTQQEDSAVYLCASSLASGGFNEKLFFGSGTQLSVL.

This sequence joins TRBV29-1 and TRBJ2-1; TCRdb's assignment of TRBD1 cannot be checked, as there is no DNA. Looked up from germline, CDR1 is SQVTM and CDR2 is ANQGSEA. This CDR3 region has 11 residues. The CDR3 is CSAGTSSEQFF.

CDR3 loop: CSVEGTGGGEQYF. The J gene is TRBJ2-7, the V gene TRBV29-1; the TCRdb call, TRBD1, lacks DNA for checking. The CDR3 sequence is 13 residues long. In germline, CDR1 is SQVTM, CDR2 ANQGSEA.

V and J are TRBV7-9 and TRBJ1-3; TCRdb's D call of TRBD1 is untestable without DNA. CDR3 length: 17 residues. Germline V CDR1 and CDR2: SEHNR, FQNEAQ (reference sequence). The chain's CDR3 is CASSLGTAFSSGNTIYF.

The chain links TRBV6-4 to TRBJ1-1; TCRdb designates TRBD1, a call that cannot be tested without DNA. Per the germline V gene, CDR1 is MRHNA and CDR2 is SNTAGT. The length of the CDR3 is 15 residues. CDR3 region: CASRSRRGPGTEAFF.

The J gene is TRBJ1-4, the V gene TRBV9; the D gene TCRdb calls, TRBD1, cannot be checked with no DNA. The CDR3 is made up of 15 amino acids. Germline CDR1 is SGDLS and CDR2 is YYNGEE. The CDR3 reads CASSGQGTTNEKLFF.

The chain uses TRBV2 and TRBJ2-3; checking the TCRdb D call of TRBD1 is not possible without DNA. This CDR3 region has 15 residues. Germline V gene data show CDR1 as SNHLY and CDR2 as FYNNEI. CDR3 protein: CASSGGWGRGDTQYF.

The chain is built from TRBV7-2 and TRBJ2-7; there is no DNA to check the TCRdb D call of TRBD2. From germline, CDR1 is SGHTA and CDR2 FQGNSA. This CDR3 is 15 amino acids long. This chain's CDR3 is CASSLGAGRFDEQYF. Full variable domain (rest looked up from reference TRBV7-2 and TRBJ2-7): GAGVSQSPSNKVTEKGKDVELRCDPISGHTALYWYRQSLGQGLEFLIYFQGNSAPDKSGLPSDRFSAERTGGSVSTLTIQRTQQEDSAVYLCASSLGAGRFDEQYFGPGTRLTVT.

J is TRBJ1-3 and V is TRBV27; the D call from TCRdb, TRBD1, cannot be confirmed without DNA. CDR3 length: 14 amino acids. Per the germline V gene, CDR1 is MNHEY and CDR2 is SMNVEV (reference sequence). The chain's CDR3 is CASSLRGYGNTIYF.